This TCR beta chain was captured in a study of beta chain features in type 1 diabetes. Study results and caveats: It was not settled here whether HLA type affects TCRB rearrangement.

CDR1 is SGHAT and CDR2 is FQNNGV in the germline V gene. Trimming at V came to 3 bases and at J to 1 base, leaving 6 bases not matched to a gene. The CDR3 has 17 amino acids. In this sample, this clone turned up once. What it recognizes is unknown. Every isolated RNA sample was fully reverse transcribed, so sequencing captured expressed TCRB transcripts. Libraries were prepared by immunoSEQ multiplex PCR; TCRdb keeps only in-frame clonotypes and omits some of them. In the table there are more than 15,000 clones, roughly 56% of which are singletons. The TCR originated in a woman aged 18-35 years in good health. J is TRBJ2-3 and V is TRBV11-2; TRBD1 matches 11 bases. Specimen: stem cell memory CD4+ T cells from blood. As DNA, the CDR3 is TGTGCCAGCAGCTTCGGACAGGGGGCCTTCCGCACAGATACGCAGTATTTT. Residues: CASSFGQGAFRTDTQYF.